This paragraph covers one TCR beta chain sequence. Trimming took 3 bases from V and 3 from J; bases not matched to a gene: 5. Germline lookup yields CDR1 MNHNS and CDR2 SASEGT. The CDR3 contains 16 residues. Generated by immunoSEQ multiplex PCR, the TCRdb table keeps only in-frame clones and is missing some. The table records 65,000 to 90,000 clones, around 90% of them present only once. The entry originates in a study of T cell changes during pregnancy in multiple sclerosis. The chain recombines TRBV6-1 with TRBJ1-6; 7 bases fit TRBD1. The sequences come from PBMCs, collected in the first trimester of pregnancy. This clonotype was sampled from a female donor in good health, serving as a control in a pregnancy study. Some clones in this sample may be carry-over from other donors' samples. CDR3 nucleotides: TGTGCCAGCAGTGAGACGGACAGGAGCTATAATTCACCCCTCCACTTT. Encoded protein: CASSETDRSYNSPLHF.